Listed here are 5 T cell receptor beta chains from one sample, sequenced in a study of shared clonotypes between healthy human individuals. Using immunoSEQ multiplex PCR, the repertoire was profiled, and TCRdb retains in-frame clones only, with some absent. Of about 800,000 clones listed, roughly 96% are singletons. Only CD45RO-negative cells positively selected for CCR7 counted as naive CD8 cells, so terminally differentiated effector memory CD45RA+ cells were excluded. Sequencing was performed on naive CD8+ T cells sorted from blood. These receptors were obtained from a man aged 25 to 40 in good health.

This clone was seen a handful of times. The gene calls are TRBV2 and TRBJ2-7; D remains ambiguous. CDR3 size: 13 residues. Germline values: CDR1 SNHLY, CDR2 FYNNEI. Trimming pared 3 bases from V and 4 bases from J, leaving 10 bases between. This CDR3 reads CASSDRLLYEQYF. The CDR3 nucleotides are TGTGCCAGCAGTGATAGACTGTTATACGAGCAGTACTTC.

The chain employs TRBV13 and TRBJ2-1, with 10 bases identical to TRBD1. The CDR3 is 15 amino acids. The germline V gene encodes CDR1 PRHDT and CDR2 FYEKMQ (reference sequence). J was trimmed by 3 bases and V by 5 bases; bases with no gene match: 4. This CDR3 reads CASSGRTGGYNEQFF. For the CDR3, the DNA is TGTGCCAGCAGCGGCCGGACAGGGGGCTACAATGAGCAGTTCTTC. Together with reference TRBV13 and TRBJ2-1, the CDR3 gives the full variable domain: AAGVIQSPRHLIKEKRETATLKCYPIPRHDTVYWYQQGPGQDPQFLISFYEKMQSDKGSIPDRFSAQQFSDYHSELNMSSLELGDSALYFCASSGRTGGYNEQFFGPGTRLTVL.

The count of this clone is one. V is TRBV7-9 and J is TRBJ2-1; D assignment may be TRBD1 or TRBD2 (6 bases each). The CDR3 sequence is 14 residues long. Deletions cut 7 bases from V and 5 bases from J, with 15 bases between. Germline assignment: CDR1 SEHNR and CDR2 FQNEAQ (reference sequence). The CDR3 sequence: CASILGGLDNEQFF. The CDR3 nucleotides are TGTGCCAGCATCCTAGGGGGGCTTGACAATGAGCAGTTCTTC.

The chain links TRBV7-8 to TRBJ2-1; 14 bases match TRBD2. The germline gives CDR1 SGHVS, CDR2 FQNEAQ. V shed 5 bases, J shed 4 bases, and the junction held 7 bases outside the gene matches. The CDR3 spans 17 residues. CDR3 nucleotides: TGTGCCAGCAGCGTCAGACTAGCGGGAGGGAGTTACAATGAGCAGTTCTTC. Translating it yields CASSVRLAGGSYNEQFF.

The CDR3 DNA sequence: TGTGCCAGCAGGATAGAGGTCGAGCAGTACTTC. This sequence encodes CASRIEVEQYF. The V call is TRBV2, the J call TRBJ2-7; D is ambiguous. The CDR3 length is 11 residues. Germline CDR1 and CDR2: SNHLY and FYNNEI. Trimming took off 6 bases at V and 6 bases at J, with 9 bases between the two ends.